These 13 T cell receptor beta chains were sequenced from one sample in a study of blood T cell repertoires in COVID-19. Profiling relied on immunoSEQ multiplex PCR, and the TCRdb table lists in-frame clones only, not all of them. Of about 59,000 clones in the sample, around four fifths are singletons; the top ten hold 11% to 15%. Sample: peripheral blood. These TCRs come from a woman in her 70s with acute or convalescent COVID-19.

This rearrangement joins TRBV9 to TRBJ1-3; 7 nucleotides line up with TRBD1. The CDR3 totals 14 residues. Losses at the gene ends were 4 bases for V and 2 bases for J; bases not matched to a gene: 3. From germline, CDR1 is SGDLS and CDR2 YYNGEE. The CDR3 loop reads CASSLQGAGNTIYF. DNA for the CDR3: TGTGCCAGCAGCCTGCAGGGGGCTGGAAACACCATATATTTT.

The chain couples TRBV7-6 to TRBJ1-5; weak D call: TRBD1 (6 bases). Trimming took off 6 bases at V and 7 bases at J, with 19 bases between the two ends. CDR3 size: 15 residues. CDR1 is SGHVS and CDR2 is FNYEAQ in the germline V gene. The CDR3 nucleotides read TGTGCCAGCAGTTCCTCTCAGGGGTGGGGACAGCCCCAGCATTTT. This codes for CASSSSQGWGQPQHF.

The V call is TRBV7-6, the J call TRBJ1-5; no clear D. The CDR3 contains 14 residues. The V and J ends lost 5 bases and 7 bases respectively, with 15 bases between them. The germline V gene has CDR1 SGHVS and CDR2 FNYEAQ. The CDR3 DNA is TGTGCCAGCAGCCTAAGCCCGGGAGGGCAGCCCCAGCATTTT. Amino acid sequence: CASSLSPGGQPQHF. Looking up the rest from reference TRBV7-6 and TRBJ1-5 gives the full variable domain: GAGVSQSPRYKVTKRGQDVALRCDPISGHVSLYWYRQALGQGPEFLTYFNYEAQQDKSGLPNDRFSAERPEGSISTLTIQRTEQRDSAMYRCASSLSPGGQPQHFGDGTRLSIL.

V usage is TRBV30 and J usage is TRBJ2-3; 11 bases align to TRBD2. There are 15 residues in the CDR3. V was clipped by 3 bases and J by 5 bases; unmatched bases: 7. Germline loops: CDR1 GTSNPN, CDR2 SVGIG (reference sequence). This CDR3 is CAWRTSGAQGDTQYF. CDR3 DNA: TGTGCCTGGAGGACTAGCGGGGCTCAGGGAGATACGCAGTATTTT. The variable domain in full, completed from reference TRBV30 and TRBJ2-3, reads SQTIHQWPATLVQPVGSPLSLECTVEGTSNPNLYWYRQAAGRGLQLLFYSVGIGQISSEVPQNLSASRPQDRQFILSSKKLLLSDSGFYLCAWRTSGAQGDTQYFGPGTRLTVL.

The CDR3 sequence is CASSPRTENYGYTF. CDR3 DNA sequence: TGTGCCAGCTCACCTAGGACAGAAAACTATGGCTACACCTTC. The chain joins TRBV18 to TRBJ1-2; tentative D call: TRBD1 (6 bases). Germline CDR1 is KGHSH and CDR2 is LQKENI. The V gene lost 3 bases and the J gene lost 2 bases, with 10 bases spanning the gap. The CDR3 loop spans 14 amino acids.

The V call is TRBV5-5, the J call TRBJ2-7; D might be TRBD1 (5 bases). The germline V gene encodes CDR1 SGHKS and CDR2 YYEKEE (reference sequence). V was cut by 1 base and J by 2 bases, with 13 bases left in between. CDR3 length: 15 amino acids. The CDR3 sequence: CASSLQGGLAYEQYF. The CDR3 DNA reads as TGTGCCAGCAGCTTGCAGGGTGGGTTGGCCTACGAGCAGTACTTC. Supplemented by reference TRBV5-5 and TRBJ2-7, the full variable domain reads DAGVTQSPTHLIKTRGQQVTLRCSPISGHKSVSWYQQVLGQGPQFIFQYYEKEERGRGNFPDRFSARQFPNYSSELNVNALLLGDSALYLCASSLQGGLAYEQYFGPGTRLTVT.

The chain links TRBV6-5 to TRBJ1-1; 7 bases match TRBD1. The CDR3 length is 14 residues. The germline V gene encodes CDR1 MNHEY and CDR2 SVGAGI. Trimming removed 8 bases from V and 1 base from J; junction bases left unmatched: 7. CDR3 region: CASRYRGKNTEAFF. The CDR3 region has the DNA TGTGCCAGCCGATACAGGGGTAAGAACACTGAAGCTTTCTTT.

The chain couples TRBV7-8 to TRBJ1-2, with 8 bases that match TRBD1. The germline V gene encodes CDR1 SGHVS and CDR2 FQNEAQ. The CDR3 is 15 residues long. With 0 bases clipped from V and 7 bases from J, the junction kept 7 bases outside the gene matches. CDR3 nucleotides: TGTGCCAGCAGCTTAGCAGGCAGGGGGCTCGGTGGCTACACCTTC. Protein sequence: CASSLAGRGLGGYTF.

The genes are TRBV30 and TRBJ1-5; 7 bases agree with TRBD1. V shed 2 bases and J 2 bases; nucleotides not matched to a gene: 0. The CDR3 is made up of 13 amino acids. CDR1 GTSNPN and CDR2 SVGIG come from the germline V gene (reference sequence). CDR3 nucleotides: TGTGCCTGGAGTCAGGGGGGCAATCAGCCCCAGCATTTT. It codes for CAWSQGGNQPQHF.

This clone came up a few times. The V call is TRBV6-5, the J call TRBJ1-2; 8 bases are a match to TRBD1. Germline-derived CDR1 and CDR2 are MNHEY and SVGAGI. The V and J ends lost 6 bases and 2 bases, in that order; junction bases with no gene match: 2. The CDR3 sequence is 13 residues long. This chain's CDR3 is CASSWDRNYGYTF. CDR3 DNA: TGTGCCAGCAGCTGGGACAGGAACTATGGCTACACCTTC.

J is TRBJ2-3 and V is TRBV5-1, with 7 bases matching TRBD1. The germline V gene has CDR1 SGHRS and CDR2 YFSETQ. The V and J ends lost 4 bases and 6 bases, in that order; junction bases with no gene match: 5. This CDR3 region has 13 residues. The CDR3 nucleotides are TGCGCCAGCAGCGCCGGGACAGATGATACGCAGTATTTT. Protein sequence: CASSAGTDDTQYF.

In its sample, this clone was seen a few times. The CDR3 DNA is TGTGCCAGCAGCCAAGGGGTCAGGGGGCGGGAGCAGTACGTC. This translates into CASSQGVRGREQYV. The chain recombines TRBV3-1 (or the pseudogene TRBV3-2) with TRBJ2-7; 8 bases match TRBD1. Germline assignment: CDR1 LGHDT and CDR2 YNNKEL (reference sequence). The CDR3 sequence is 14 residues long. The trim removed 1 base at V and 7 bases at J, leaving 6 bases unmatched.

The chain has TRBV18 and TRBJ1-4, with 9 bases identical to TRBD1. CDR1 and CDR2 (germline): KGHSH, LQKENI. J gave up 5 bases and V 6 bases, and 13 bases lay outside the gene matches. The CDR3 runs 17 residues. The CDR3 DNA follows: TGTGCCAGCTCCCCAATTACAGGGGGCGGACTAAATGAAAAACTGTTTTTT. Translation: CASSPITGGGLNEKLFF.